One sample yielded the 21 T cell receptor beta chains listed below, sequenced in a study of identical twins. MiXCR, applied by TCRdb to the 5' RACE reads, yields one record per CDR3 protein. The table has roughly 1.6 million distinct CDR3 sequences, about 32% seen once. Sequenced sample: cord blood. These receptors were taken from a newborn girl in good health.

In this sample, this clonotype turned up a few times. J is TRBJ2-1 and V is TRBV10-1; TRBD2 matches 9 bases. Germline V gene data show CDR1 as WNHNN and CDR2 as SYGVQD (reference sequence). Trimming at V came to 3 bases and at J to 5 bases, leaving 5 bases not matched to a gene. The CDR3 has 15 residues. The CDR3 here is CASSDYSGGHNEQFF. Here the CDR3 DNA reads TGCGCCAGCAGTGATTATAGCGGGGGACACAATGAGCAGTTCTTC.

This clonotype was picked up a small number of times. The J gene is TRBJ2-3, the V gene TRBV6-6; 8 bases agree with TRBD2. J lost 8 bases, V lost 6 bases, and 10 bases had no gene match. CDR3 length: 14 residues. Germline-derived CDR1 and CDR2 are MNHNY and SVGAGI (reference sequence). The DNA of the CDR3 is TGTGCCAGCAGCTCCGGGACTAGGAAAAGTACGCAGTATTTT. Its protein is CASSSGTRKSTQYF.

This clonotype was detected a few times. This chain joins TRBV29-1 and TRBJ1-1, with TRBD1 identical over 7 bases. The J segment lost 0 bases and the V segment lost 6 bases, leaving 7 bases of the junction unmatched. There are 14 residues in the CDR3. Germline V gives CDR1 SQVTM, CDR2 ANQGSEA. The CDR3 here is CSVGTVHMNTEAFF. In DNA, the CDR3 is TGCAGCGTGGGGACAGTCCACATGAACACTGAAGCTTTCTTT.

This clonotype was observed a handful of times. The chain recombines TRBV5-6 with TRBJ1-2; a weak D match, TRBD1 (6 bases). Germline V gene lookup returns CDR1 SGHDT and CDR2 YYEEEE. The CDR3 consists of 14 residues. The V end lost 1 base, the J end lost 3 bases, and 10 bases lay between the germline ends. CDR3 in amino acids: CASSLKGVDYGYTF. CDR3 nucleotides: TGTGCCAGCAGCTTGAAGGGGGTGGACTATGGCTACACCTTC.

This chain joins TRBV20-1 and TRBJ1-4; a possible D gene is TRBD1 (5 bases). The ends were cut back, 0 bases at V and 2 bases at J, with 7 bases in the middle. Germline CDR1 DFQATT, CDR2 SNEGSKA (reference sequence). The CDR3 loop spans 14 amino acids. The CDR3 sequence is CSAREQVTNEKLFF. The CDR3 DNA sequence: TGCAGTGCTAGAGAACAGGTTACTAATGAAAAACTGTTTTTT.

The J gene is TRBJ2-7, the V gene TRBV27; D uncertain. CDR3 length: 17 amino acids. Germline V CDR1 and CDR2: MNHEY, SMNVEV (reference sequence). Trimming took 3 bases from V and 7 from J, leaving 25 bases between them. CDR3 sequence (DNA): TGTGCCAGCAGTTTGGGTGGTGGGCGGATCTCCTACAATGAGCAGTACTTC. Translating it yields CASSLGGGRISYNEQYF.

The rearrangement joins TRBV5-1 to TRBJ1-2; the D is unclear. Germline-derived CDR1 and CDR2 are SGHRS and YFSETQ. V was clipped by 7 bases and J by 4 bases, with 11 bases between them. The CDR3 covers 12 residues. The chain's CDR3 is CASQGPGYGYTF. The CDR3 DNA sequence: TGCGCCAGCCAAGGCCCCGGCTATGGCTACACCTTC.

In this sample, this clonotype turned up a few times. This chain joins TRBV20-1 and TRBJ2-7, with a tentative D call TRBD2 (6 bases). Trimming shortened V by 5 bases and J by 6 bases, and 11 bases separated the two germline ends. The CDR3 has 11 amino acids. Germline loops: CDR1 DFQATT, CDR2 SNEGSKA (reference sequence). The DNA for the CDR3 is TGCAGTGCTGGGACTGTAGGCGAGCAGTACTTC. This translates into CSAGTVGEQYF.

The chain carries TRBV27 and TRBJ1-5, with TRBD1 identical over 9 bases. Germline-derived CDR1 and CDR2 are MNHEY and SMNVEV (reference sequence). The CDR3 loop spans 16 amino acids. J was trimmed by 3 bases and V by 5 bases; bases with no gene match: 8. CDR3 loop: CASSPMDRGANQPQHF. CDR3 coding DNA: TGTGCCAGCAGTCCAATGGACAGGGGTGCCAATCAGCCCCAGCATTTT.

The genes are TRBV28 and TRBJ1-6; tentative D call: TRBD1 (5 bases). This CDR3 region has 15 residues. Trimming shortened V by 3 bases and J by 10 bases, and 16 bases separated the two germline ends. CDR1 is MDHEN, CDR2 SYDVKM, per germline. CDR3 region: CASSLRGRKGSPLHF. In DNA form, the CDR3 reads TGTGCCAGCAGTTTGAGGGGCAGAAAGGGGTCACCCCTCCACTTT.

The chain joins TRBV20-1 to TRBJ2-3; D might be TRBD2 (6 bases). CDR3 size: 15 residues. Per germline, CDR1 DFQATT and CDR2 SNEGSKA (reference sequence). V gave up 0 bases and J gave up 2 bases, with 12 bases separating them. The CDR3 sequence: CSARDGTSFTDTQYF. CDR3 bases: TGCAGTGCTAGAGACGGGACTTCCTTCACAGATACGCAGTATTTT.

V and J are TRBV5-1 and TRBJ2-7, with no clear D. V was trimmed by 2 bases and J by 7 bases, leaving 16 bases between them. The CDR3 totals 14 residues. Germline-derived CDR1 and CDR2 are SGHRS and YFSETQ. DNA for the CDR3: TGCGCCAGCAGCTTTTCTCCTGGGATAGGGGAGCAGTACTTC. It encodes CASSFSPGIGEQYF.

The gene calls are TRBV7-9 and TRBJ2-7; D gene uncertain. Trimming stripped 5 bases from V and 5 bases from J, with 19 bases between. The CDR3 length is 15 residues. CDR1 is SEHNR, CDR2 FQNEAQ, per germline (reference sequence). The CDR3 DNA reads TGTGCCAGCAGCCCTTACCGGCGGTCACGGCACGAGCAGTACTTC. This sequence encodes CASSPYRRSRHEQYF. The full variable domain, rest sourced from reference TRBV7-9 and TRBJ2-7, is DTGVSQNPRHKITKRGQNVTFRCDPISEHNRLYWYRQTLGQGPEFLTYFQNEAQLEKSRLLSDRFSAERPKGSFSTLEIQRTEQGDSAMYLCASSPYRRSRHEQYFGPGTRLTVT.

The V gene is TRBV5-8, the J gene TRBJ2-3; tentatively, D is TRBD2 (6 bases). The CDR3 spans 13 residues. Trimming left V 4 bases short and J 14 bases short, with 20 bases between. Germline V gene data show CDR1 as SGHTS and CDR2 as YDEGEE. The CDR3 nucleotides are TGTGCCAGCAGCCCCCAACTAGCTGCCCTGTTGTATTTT. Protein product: CASSPQLAALLYF.

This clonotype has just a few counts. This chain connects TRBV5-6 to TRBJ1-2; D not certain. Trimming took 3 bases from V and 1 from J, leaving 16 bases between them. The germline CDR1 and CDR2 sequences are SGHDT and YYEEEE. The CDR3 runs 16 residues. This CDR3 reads CASSSDLGPLNYGYTF. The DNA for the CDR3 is TGTGCCAGCAGCTCCGATTTGGGTCCGCTTAACTATGGCTACACCTTC.

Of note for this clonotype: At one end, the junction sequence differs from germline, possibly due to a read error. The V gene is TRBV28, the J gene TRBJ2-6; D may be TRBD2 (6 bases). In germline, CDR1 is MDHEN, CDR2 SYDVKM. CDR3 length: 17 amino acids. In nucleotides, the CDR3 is TGTGCCGGCAGTTTATGGGGGGAGTATGCTGGGGCCAACGTCCTGACTTTC. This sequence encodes CAGSLWGEYAGANVLTF.

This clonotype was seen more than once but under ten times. CDR3 sequence: CASSQSSRLSTDTQYF. CDR3 nucleotide sequence: TGTGCCAGCAGCCAATCGTCCAGACTGAGCACAGATACGCAGTATTTT. This chain uses TRBV16 with TRBJ2-3; no clear D. CDR1 is KGHSY, CDR2 FQNENV, per germline. Between the trimmed V and J ends, which lost 0 bases and 0 bases, there was a span of 10 bases. The CDR3 extends over 16 amino acids.

The CDR3 nucleotides read TGTGCCAGCAGCCGACGGGCCGCACTCTACAATGAGCAGTTCTTC. Translating it yields CASSRRAALYNEQFF. The chain links TRBV3-1 to TRBJ2-1, with D uncertain. The V gene lost 4 bases and the J gene lost 3 bases, with 13 bases spanning the gap. Germline V gives CDR1 LGHDT, CDR2 YNNKEL (reference sequence). This CDR3 has 15 residues.

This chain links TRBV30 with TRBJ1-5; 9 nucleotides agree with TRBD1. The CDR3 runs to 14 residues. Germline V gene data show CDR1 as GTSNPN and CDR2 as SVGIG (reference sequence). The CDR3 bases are TGTGCATTTGACAGGGGGTCAGGCAATCAGCCCCAGCATTTT. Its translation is CAFDRGSGNQPQHF.

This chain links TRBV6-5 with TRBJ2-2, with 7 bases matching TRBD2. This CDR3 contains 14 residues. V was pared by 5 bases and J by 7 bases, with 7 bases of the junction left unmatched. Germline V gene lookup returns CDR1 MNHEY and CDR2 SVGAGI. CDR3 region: CASSAGVGGGELFF. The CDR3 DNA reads TGTGCCAGCAGTGCGGGAGTTGGAGGCGGGGAGCTGTTTTTT.

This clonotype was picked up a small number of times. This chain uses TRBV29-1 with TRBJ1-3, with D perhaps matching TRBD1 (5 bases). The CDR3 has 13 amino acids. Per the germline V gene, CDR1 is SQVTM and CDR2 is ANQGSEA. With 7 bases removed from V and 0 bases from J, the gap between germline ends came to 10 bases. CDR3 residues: CSAGHYSGNTIYF. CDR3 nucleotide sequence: TGCAGCGCCGGACACTACTCTGGAAACACCATATATTTT.